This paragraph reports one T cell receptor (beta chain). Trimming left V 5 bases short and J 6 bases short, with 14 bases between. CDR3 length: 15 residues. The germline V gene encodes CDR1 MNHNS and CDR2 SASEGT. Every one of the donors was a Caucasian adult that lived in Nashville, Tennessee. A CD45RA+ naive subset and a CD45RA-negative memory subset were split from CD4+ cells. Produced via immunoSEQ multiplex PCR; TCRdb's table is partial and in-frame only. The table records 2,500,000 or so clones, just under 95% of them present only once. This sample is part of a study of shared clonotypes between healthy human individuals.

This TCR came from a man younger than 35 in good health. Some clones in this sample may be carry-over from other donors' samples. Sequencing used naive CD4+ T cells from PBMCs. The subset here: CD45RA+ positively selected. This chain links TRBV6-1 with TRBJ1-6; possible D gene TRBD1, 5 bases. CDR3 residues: CASSRGEWTNSPLHF. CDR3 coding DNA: TGTGCCAGCAGTAGGGGAGAGTGGACTAATTCACCCCTCCACTTT.